These 8 T cell receptor beta chains came from one sample sequenced in a study of blood T cells in healthy people across ages. Next came a second PCR, run for roughly 7 to 12 cycles, which used a sample-barcoded 5' primer along with a J-beta primer mix. TCRdb recomputed calls from the 5' RACE reads with MiXCR, one row per CDR3 protein. Of about 1.5 million distinct CDR3 sequences listed, about 45% are singletons. Source material: blood. The receptors were gathered from a woman between 18 and 29 years old in good health.

This clonotype was counted a single time. V usage is TRBV20-1 and J usage is TRBJ1-2; D may be TRBD1 (5 bases). Germline assignment: CDR1 DFQATT and CDR2 SNEGSKA (reference sequence). V lost 3 bases, J lost 3 bases, and 11 bases lay in between. The CDR3 sequence is 13 residues long. The CDR3 DNA follows: TGCAGTGCTAGGGAGGGGTCTGACTATGGCTACACCTTC. This encodes CSAREGSDYGYTF.

This clonotype showed up many times. V and J are TRBV7-9 and TRBJ2-7, with D possibly TRBD2 on 6 matching bases. Per germline, CDR1 SEHNR and CDR2 FQNEAQ (reference sequence). This CDR3 is built from 14 residues. V lost 2 bases and J lost 4, with 12 bases in between. CDR3 sequence reads: CASSLSRDSYEQYF. CDR3 nucleotides: TGTGCCAGCAGCTTATCCCGGGACTCTTACGAGCAGTACTTC.

The V call is TRBV9, the J call TRBJ2-1, with D uncertain. The ends were cut back, 4 bases at V and 2 bases at J, with 13 bases in the middle. Germline assignment: CDR1 SGDLS and CDR2 YYNGEE. This CDR3 region has 15 residues. The CDR3 nucleotides are TGTGCCAGCAGCCCCCCGGTCTTGGCCTACAATGAGCAGTTCTTC. Translated, it gives CASSPPVLAYNEQFF.

The chain recombines TRBV27 with TRBJ2-7, with 12 bases matching TRBD1. The V segment lost 8 bases and the J segment 6 bases; nucleotides outside the gene matches: 2. The CDR3 has 12 amino acids. From germline, CDR1 is MNHEY and CDR2 SMNVEV (reference sequence). This chain's CDR3 is CASRDRGREQYF. The CDR3 nucleotides read TGTGCCAGCCGGGACAGGGGGCGCGAGCAGTACTTC.

Turning to this clonotype: The junction departs from germline at one end; a sequencing error may be responsible. This chain connects TRBV29-1 to TRBJ1-1; D is undetermined. Germline assignment: CDR1 SQVTM and CDR2 ANQGSEA. CDR3 length: 15 amino acids. The CDR3 region has the DNA TGCAGCGTTGAAGATCTGGGTGGCATGAACTCTGAAGCTTTCTTT. This gives the protein CSVEDLGGMNSEAFF.

The chain carries TRBV7-2 and TRBJ1-4, with D possibly TRBD1 on 6 matching bases. The CDR3 contains 11 residues. Deletions cut 5 bases from V and 13 bases from J, with 11 bases between. The V gene's germline CDR1 is SGHTA and CDR2 FQGNSA. This chain's CDR3 is CASSPGGGLFF. The CDR3 nucleotides are TGTGCCAGCAGCCCCGGGGGCGGACTGTTTTTT.

The chain couples TRBV6-6 to TRBJ1-1; D is possibly TRBD1 (6 bases). Trimming cost V 6 bases and J 5 bases, with 16 bases left between them. Germline V gene data show CDR1 as MNHNY and CDR2 as SVGAGI (reference sequence). The CDR3 extends over 14 amino acids. CDR3 in amino acids: CASSLGHLGTEAFF. CDR3 DNA: TGTGCCAGCAGCCTGGGACACCTGGGGACTGAAGCTTTCTTT.

This clonotype occurred a few times. This chain uses TRBV12-3 or TRBV12-4 with TRBJ2-7; TRBD2 is a possible D gene (6 bases). The CDR3 is 14 amino acids. V lost 6 bases and J lost 3, with 15 bases in between. CDR3 nucleotides: TGTGCCAGCAGCCCTCCCCGGACTATCTACGAGCAGTACTTC. Amino acids: CASSPPRTIYEQYF.